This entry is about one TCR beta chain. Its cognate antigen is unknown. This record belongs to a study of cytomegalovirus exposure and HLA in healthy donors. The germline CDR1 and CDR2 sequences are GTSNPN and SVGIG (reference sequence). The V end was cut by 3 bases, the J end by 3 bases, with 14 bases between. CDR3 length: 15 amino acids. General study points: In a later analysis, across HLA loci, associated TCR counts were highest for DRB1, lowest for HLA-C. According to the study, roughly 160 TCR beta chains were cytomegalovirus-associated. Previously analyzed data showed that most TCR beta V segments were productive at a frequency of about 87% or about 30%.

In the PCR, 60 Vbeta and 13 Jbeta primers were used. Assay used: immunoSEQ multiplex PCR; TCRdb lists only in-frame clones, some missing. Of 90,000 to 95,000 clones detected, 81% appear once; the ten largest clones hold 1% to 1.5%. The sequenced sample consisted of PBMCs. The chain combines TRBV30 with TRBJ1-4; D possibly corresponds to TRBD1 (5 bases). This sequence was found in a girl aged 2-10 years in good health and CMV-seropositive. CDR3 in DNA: TGTGCCTGGAGACGGGGGACCGGGGCTAATGAAAAACTGTTTTTT. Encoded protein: CAWRRGTGANEKLFF.